What follows are 28 T cell receptor beta chains derived from one specimen sequenced in a study of T cells in Graves' hyperthyroidism and ophthalmopathy (dated by TCRdb to the late 2010s). Library generation was performed with multiplex PCR. The instrument given in TCRdb is Illumina HiSeq 2000. TCR beta CDR3 regions were amplified from RNA transcripts. The TCR CDR3 was subjected to a first round of RT-PCR using the HTBI primer set and the Qiagen OneStep RT-PCR kit. TCRdb itself trimmed the public reads at Q25 with fastp, ran MiXCR and retained productive beta chains. Records with the same CDR3 protein are collapsed into one entry carrying the most frequent genes and DNA. Across this sample there are under 800,000 distinct CDR3 sequences, with 12% to 15% seen only once. Jointly, the top ten make up 10% of the sample. Sample: blood. These receptor sequences come from a woman aged 18-29 years with Graves' hyperthyroidism.

This rearrangement joins TRBV30 to TRBJ1-4; no reliable D call. The germline V and J ends were trimmed by 2 bases and 4 bases, with 11 bases remaining between them. CDR3 size: 14 residues. Germline CDR1 GTSNPN, CDR2 SVGIG (reference sequence). The CDR3 region has the DNA TGTGCCTGGAGTTTCTGGGCGAATAATGAAAAACTGTTTTTT. It yields the protein CAWSFWANNEKLFF.

This clonotype was seen at least ten times. The chain recombines TRBV7-2 with TRBJ2-2, with no clear D. The CDR3 is made up of 15 amino acids. V was pared by 1 base and J by 0 bases, with 6 bases between. From germline, CDR1 is SGHTA and CDR2 FQGNSA. The CDR3 region has the DNA TGTGCCAGCAGCTTAGGGCCCGCGAACACCGGGGAGCTGTTTTTT. This gives the protein CASSLGPANTGELFF.

The CDR3 DNA sequence: TGTGCCAGTAGTATCGCGACAGGGGATGAGCAGTTCTTC. Translated, it gives CASSIATGDEQFF. The V call is TRBV19, the J call TRBJ2-1; 8 bases align to TRBD1. CDR3 size: 13 residues. Per germline, CDR1 LNHDA and CDR2 SQIVND (reference sequence). The V and J ends lost 3 bases and 8 bases, in that order; junction bases with no gene match: 3. The whole variable domain, remainder taken from reference TRBV19 and TRBJ2-1, is DGGITQSPKYLFRKEGQNVTLSCEQNLNHDAMYWYRQDPGQGLRLIYYSQIVNDFQKGDIAEGYSVSREKKESFPLTVTSAQKNPTAFYLCASSIATGDEQFFGPGTRLTVL.

This clonotype was found many times. The rearrangement links TRBV5-1 to TRBJ2-1; 12 bases are shared with TRBD2. The V and J ends lost 2 bases and 9 bases, in that order; junction bases with no gene match: 9. CDR1 and CDR2 from the germline V gene are SGHRS and YFSETQ. This CDR3 is built from 16 residues. Written as DNA, the CDR3 is TGCGCCAGCAGCTTCTTACTAGCGGGAGGTTTGGGTGAGCAGTTCTTC. This sequence encodes CASSFLLAGGLGEQFF. The full variable domain, in which reference TRBV5-1 and TRBJ2-1 provide the parts outside the CDR3, is KAGVTQTPRYLIKTRGQQVTLSCSPISGHRSVSWYQQTPGQGLQFLFEYFSETQRNKGNFPGRFSGRQFSNSRSEMNVSTLELGDSALYLCASSFLLAGGLGEQFFGPGTRLTVL.

This clonotype occurred a few times. A much more abundant neighbour one base away suggests this may be a read error. This chain uses TRBV29-1 with TRBJ2-7, with D unclear. Germline loops: CDR1 SQVTM, CDR2 ANQGSEA. The germline V and J ends were trimmed by 4 bases and 0 bases, with 4 bases remaining between them. The CDR3 contains 11 residues. The CDR3 protein is CSVADSYEQYF. CDR3 nucleotide sequence: TGCAGCGTTGCGGACTCCTACGAGCAGTACTTC.

In the case of this clonotype: A much larger clone differs by one base, so this may be a read error. The CDR3 loop is CASSERTELQETQFF. CDR3 nucleotide sequence: TGTGCCAGCAGTGAAAGGACAGAGTTACAAGAGACCCAGTTCTTC. This chain joins TRBV6-1 and TRBJ2-5; tentatively, D is TRBD1 (6 bases). The DNA matches TRBJ2-1 better at its end, which makes the J call doubtful. Germline CDR1 reads MNHNS; CDR2 reads SASEGT. The CDR3 is made up of 15 amino acids.

The rearrangement joins TRBV28 to TRBJ2-3; D gene uncertain. The CDR3 totals 12 residues. Germline CDR1 and CDR2: MDHEN and SYDVKM. Trimming pared 4 bases from V and 7 bases from J, leaving 9 bases between. CDR3 region: CASSSLPNTQYF. Here the CDR3 DNA reads TGTGCCAGCAGTTCTCTCCCGAATACGCAGTATTTT.

This clonotype was recorded many times. The chain recombines TRBV6-1 with TRBJ2-5; TRBD2 aligns across 8 bases. V was clipped by 8 bases and J by 4 bases; unmatched bases: 3. This CDR3 is 12 amino acids long. The germline CDR1 and CDR2 sequences are MNHNS and SASEGT. The CDR3: CASRGGTETQYF. The CDR3 DNA follows: TGTGCCAGCCGCGGGGGGACAGAGACCCAGTACTTC.

This clonotype was recorded at least ten times. The V gene is TRBV20-1, the J gene TRBJ1-5, with D possibly matching TRBD1 (6 bases). The ends were cut back, 3 bases at V and 0 bases at J, with 18 bases in the middle. Germline CDR1 and CDR2: DFQATT and SNEGSKA (reference sequence). The CDR3 is 17 amino acids. In DNA, the CDR3 is TGCAGTGCTAGTCTCTCCCGGACAGTCTATAGCAATCAGCCCCAGCATTTT. It translates to CSASLSRTVYSNQPQHF.

There are many counts of this clonotype. V and J are TRBV7-9 and TRBJ2-1; no definite D call. CDR3 length: 17 amino acids. Between the trimmed V and J ends, which lost 1 base and 0 bases, there was a span of 13 bases. Per the germline V gene, CDR1 is SEHNR and CDR2 is FQNEAQ (reference sequence). The CDR3 nucleotides are TGTGCCAGCAGCTTAGGGTCCCGTCCTAGCTCCTACAATGAGCAGTTCTTC. It encodes CASSLGSRPSSYNEQFF.

V gene TRBV14 combines with J gene TRBJ1-4; D remains ambiguous. In germline, CDR1 is SGHDN, CDR2 FVKESK. V lost 4 bases to trimming and J lost 8 bases, with 14 bases between them. The CDR3 sequence is 14 residues long. This CDR3 reads CASSPGTSAEKLFF. CDR3 DNA: TGTGCCAGCAGCCCGGGCACGAGTGCCGAAAAACTGTTTTTT.

With regard to this clonotype: This may arise from a read error, as a much more abundant clone is one base away. This chain links TRBV7-9 with TRBJ2-5, with D possibly matching TRBD2 (5 bases). The CDR3 is 14 amino acids. CDR1 is SEHNR and CDR2 is FQNEAQ in the germline V gene (reference sequence). V lost 3 bases and J lost 5, with 13 bases in between. The CDR3 bases are TGTGCCAGCAGCTTTCAGGCTAGGAGGGAGACCCAGTACTTC. It translates to CASSFQARRETQYF.

This clonotype was detected many times. This sequence joins TRBV30 and TRBJ2-1, with D possibly being TRBD2 (5 bases). The germline gives CDR1 GTSNPN, CDR2 SVGIG (reference sequence). The CDR3 is made up of 13 amino acids. The germline V and J ends were trimmed by 1 base and 6 bases, with 10 bases remaining between them. DNA for the CDR3: TGTGCCTGGAGTGAACTAGTGGGCAATGAGCAGTTCTTC. This codes for CAWSELVGNEQFF.

A few counts support this clonotype. This chain connects TRBV11-2 to TRBJ2-7; TRBD2 agrees at 9 bases. V was pared by 0 bases and J by 2 bases, with 8 bases of the junction left unmatched. This CDR3 has 17 residues. The V gene's germline CDR1 is SGHAT and CDR2 FQNNGV. The CDR3 sequence: CASSLEYGGRAPYEQYF. CDR3 nucleotide sequence: TGTGCCAGCAGCTTAGAGTACGGCGGGAGGGCCCCCTACGAGCAGTACTTC.

This clonotype occurred many times. The gene calls are TRBV28 and TRBJ1-1, with a possible D match to TRBD1 (6 bases). The CDR3 covers 14 residues. The V end was cut by 9 bases, the J end by 0 bases, with 14 bases between. Germline-derived CDR1 and CDR2 are MDHEN and SYDVKM. The CDR3 protein is CASRRGTVNTEAFF. CDR3 nucleotide sequence: TGTGCCAGTCGTAGGGGGACGGTGAACACTGAAGCTTTCTTT.

This clonotype was counted many times. The V call is TRBV20-1, the J call TRBJ1-2; 8 bases align to TRBD1. V was pared by 4 bases and J by 6 bases, with 1 base of the junction left unmatched. CDR1 DFQATT and CDR2 SNEGSKA come from the germline V gene (reference sequence). The CDR3 is 11 residues long. The CDR3 DNA is TGCAGTGCTACAGGGGGCGATGGCTACACCTTC. It translates to CSATGGDGYTF.

This clonotype was seen at least ten times. This chain uses TRBV14 with TRBJ2-1; a weak D match, TRBD1 (5 bases). This CDR3 is 17 amino acids long. Between the trimmed V and J ends, which lost 4 bases and 0 bases, there was a span of 16 bases. Germline V gene lookup returns CDR1 SGHDN and CDR2 FVKESK. The CDR3 region has the DNA TGTGCCAGCAGCCGACCCCAGGGTTTATACTCCTACAATGAGCAGTTCTTC. Protein sequence: CASSRPQGLYSYNEQFF.

The rearrangement uses TRBV7-2 and TRBJ1-2; D is perhaps TRBD1 (6 bases). Trimming pared 5 bases from V and 3 bases from J, leaving 13 bases between. The germline V gene encodes CDR1 SGHTA and CDR2 FQGNSA. This CDR3 has 14 amino acids. The CDR3 DNA sequence: TGTGCCAGCAGCGCCTTCAGGGGCGACTATGGCTACACCTTC. Its translation: CASSAFRGDYGYTF.

This clonotype was seen at least ten times. The CDR3 bases are TGTGCCAGTAGTATGGGAGGGACGTCATCTCGAAAAGCTAACTATGGCTACACCTTC. As protein: CASSMGGTSSRKANYGYTF. This chain joins TRBV19 and TRBJ1-2, with TRBD1 as a possible D gene (5 bases). The germline V and J ends were trimmed by 3 bases and 0 bases, with 23 bases remaining between them. Germline CDR1 LNHDA, CDR2 SQIVND (reference sequence). The CDR3 totals 19 residues.

In this sample, this clonotype turned up many times. V usage is TRBV30 and J usage is TRBJ2-7, with D possibly being TRBD1 (6 bases). Per germline, CDR1 GTSNPN and CDR2 SVGIG (reference sequence). CDR3 size: 14 residues. Trimming shortened V by 2 bases and J by 2 bases, and 13 bases separated the two germline ends. The CDR3 spells CAWSRGTAPYEQYF. Written as DNA, the CDR3 is TGTGCCTGGAGTAGGGGGACGGCACCCTACGAGCAGTACTTC.

V and J are TRBV4-1 and TRBJ2-3; no clear D gene. The germline V gene has CDR1 MGHRA and CDR2 YSYEKL. The CDR3 consists of 15 residues. V was cut by 3 bases and J by 6 bases, with 16 bases left in between. CDR3 nucleotide sequence: TGCGCCAGCAGCCATCCTCTCGAGAGACGGGATACGCAGTATTTT. It codes for CASSHPLERRDTQYF.

This clonotype occurred a few times. The chain employs TRBV20-1 and TRBJ2-7; 8 bases are a match to TRBD2. Trimming took 1 base from V and 2 from J; bases not matched to a gene: 10. The CDR3 is 16 amino acids. Germline CDR1 and CDR2: DFQATT and SNEGSKA (reference sequence). The CDR3 nucleotides are TGCAGTGCTAGAGCCCCCCCTCCGGGACTAGCCTACGAGCAGTACTTC. Its protein is CSARAPPPGLAYEQYF.

The table lists this clonotype with a few counts. The chain is built from TRBV5-1 and TRBJ1-1; no definite D call. CDR3 length: 14 residues. Germline CDR1 is SGHRS and CDR2 is YFSETQ. Trimming stripped 4 bases from V and 1 base from J, with 11 bases between. CDR3 in amino acids: CASSRYGRNTEAFF. CDR3 coding DNA: TGCGCCAGCAGCCGATACGGGCGGAACACTGAAGCTTTCTTT.

This clonotype showed up many times. The chain combines TRBV7-8 with TRBJ2-1, with 12 nucleotides matching TRBD2. The V and J ends lost 5 bases and 7 bases, in that order; junction bases with no gene match: 9. The CDR3 length is 16 residues. Germline V gene sequence: CDR1 SGHVS, CDR2 FQNEAQ. CDR3 nucleotide sequence: TGTGCCAGCAGCCGGAGACTAGCGGGAGTCGAAAATGAGCAGTTCTTC. Its protein product is CASSRRLAGVENEQFF.

This clonotype was detected ten times or more. The chain uses TRBV28 and TRBJ2-3; D is undetermined. V was trimmed by 3 bases and J by 5 bases, leaving 12 bases between them. Germline values: CDR1 MDHEN, CDR2 SYDVKM. This CDR3 region has 14 residues. Here the CDR3 DNA reads TGTGCCAGCAGTTTGCCAATTGGGGAAGATACGCAGTATTTT. Its protein product is CASSLPIGEDTQYF.

This clonotype appeared many times. The chain recombines TRBV20-1 with TRBJ2-3; D might be TRBD2 (8 bases). Germline CDR1 and CDR2: DFQATT and SNEGSKA (reference sequence). Between the trimmed V and J ends, which lost 5 bases and 0 bases, there was a span of 21 bases. The CDR3 is 17 residues long. The CDR3: CSARDSQGTRSTDTQYF. DNA for the CDR3: TGCAGTGCTCGGGACAGTCAGGGGACTAGAAGCACAGATACGCAGTATTTT.

This clonotype occurred many times. The V call is TRBV28, the J call TRBJ2-7, with D hard to call. The CDR3 totals 11 residues. Trimming shortened V by 4 bases and J by 7 bases, and 8 bases separated the two germline ends. Germline V lookup: CDR1 MDHEN, CDR2 SYDVKM. CDR3 protein: CASSSLLEQYF. The CDR3 DNA reads TGTGCCAGCAGTTCGTTATTGGAGCAGTACTTC.

The gene calls are TRBV11-2 and TRBJ2-7; 9 bases line up with TRBD1. Trimming at V came to 4 bases and at J to 4 bases, leaving 14 bases not matched to a gene. The CDR3 loop spans 17 amino acids. From germline, CDR1 is SGHAT and CDR2 FQNNGV. CDR3 region: CASSSRFPGQGPYEQYF. CDR3 nucleotide sequence: TGTGCCAGCAGCTCCCGATTTCCGGGACAGGGTCCTTACGAGCAGTACTTC.